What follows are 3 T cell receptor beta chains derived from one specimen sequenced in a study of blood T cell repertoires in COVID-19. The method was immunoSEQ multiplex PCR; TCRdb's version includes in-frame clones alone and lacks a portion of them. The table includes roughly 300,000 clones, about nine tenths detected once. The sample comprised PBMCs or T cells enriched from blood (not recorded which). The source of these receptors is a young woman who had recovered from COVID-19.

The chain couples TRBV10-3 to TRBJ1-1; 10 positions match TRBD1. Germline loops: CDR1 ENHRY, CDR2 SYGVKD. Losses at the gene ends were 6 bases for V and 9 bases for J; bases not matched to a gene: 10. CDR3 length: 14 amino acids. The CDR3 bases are TGTGCCATCAGCTCGCCGGGACAGGGGTGGAAAGCTTTCTTT. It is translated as CAISSPGQGWKAFF.

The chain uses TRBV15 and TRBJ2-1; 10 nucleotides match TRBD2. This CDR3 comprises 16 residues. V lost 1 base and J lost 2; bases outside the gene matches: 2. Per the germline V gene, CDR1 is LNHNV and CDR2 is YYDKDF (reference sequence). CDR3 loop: CATSRGSGRTYNEQFF. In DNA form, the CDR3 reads TGTGCCACCAGCAGAGGTAGCGGGAGGACCTACAATGAGCAGTTCTTC. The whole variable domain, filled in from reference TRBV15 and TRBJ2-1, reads DAMVIQNPRYQVTQFGKPVTLSCSQTLNHNVMYWYQQKSSQAPKLLFHYYDKDFNNEADTPDNFQSRRPNTSFCFLDIRSPGLGDTAMYLCATSRGSGRTYNEQFFGPGTRLTVL.

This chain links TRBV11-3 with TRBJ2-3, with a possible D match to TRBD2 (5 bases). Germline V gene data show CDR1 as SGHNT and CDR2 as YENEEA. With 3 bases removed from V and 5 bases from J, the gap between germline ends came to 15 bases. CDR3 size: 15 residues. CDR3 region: CASSFHAGGGDTQYF. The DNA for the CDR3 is TGTGCCAGCAGCTTTCATGCAGGCGGAGGAGATACGCAGTATTTT.